This TCR beta chain was sequenced during a study of T-cell reconstitution after alpha-beta-depleted transplantation in children. A TCRbeta library incorporating unique molecular identifiers was prepared. MiXCR was run by TCRdb on the PCR reads, yielding one entry per CDR3 protein. The table lists a few hundred thousand distinct CDR3 sequences, 25% to 30% of them singletons. CDR1 and CDR2 (germline): SGHRS, YFSETQ. The CDR3 is 14 amino acids. Trimming removed 4 bases from V and 7 bases from J; junction bases left unmatched: 4. This clonotype showed up just a few times. The chain employs TRBV5-1 and TRBJ2-5; 13 bases line up with TRBD2. The specimen was PBMCs, collected before TCRalphabeta/CD19-depleted stem cell transplant. This TCR came from a boy younger than two with Wiskott-Aldrich syndrome, due to receive a stem cell transplant. CDR3 bases: TGCGCCAGCAGCATCGGACTAGCGGGAGTGACCCAGTACTTC. This translates into CASSIGLAGVTQYF.